This is a list of T cell receptor beta chains from one sample in a study of vaccination and CD4 T cells after COVID-19. TCRdb fed the PCR reads into MiXCR, producing one record per CDR3 protein. The table includes about 7,200 distinct CDR3 sequences, 60% to 65% detected once. Antigens for these TCRs are unknown. The material sequenced was CD4+ T cells from blood, cultured in vitro. The receptors stem from a human donor who had recovered from COVID-19. The CDR3 runs from the conserved cysteine through the conserved F or W. The D gene is left open where the match is weak. Clone size is given for some rows only: seen once, a few or many times, or a class if the clone is expanded.

J gene: TRBJ2-1; V gene: TRBV6-1; clone size: NA; CDR3 length: 14; D gene: TRBD2; CDR3 protein: CASGSSGGSNEQFF; CDR3 DNA: TGTGCCAGCGGGTCTAGCGGGGGTTCCAATGAGCAGTTCTTC
J gene: TRBJ1-6; V gene: TRBV6-1; clone size: NA; CDR3 length: 17; D gene: NA; CDR3 protein: CASSEARQGWYNSPLHF; CDR3 DNA: TGTGCCAGCAGTGAAGCGCGGCAGGGATGGTATAATTCACCCCTCCACTTT
J gene: TRBJ2-7; V gene: TRBV21-1; clone size: NA; CDR3 length: 14; D gene: NA; CDR3 protein: CASSKVDYPYEQYF; CDR3 DNA: TGTGCCAGCAGCAAGGTAGACTACCCCTACGAGCAGTACTTC
J gene: TRBJ2-5; V gene: TRBV20-1; clone size: NA; CDR3 length: 14; D gene: NA; CDR3 protein: CSAREGYLGETQYF; CDR3 DNA: TGCAGTGCTAGAGAGGGATACCTAGGAGAGACCCAGTACTTC
J gene: TRBJ1-2; V gene: TRBV6-1; clone size: NA; CDR3 length: 13; D gene: NA; CDR3 protein: CASKGQLNYGYTF; CDR3 DNA: TGTGCCAGCAAGGGACAACTTAACTATGGCTACACCTTC
J gene: TRBJ2-6; V gene: TRBV11-3; clone size: NA; CDR3 length: 20; D gene: TRBD1; CDR3 protein: CASSFGTAMWGSSGANVLTF; CDR3 DNA: TGTGCCAGCAGCTTTGGGACAGCAATGTGGGGAAGCTCTGGGGCCAACGTCCTGACTTTC
J gene: TRBJ2-1; V gene: TRBV20-1; clone size: once; CDR3 length: 14; D gene: TRBD2; CDR3 protein: CSAESGRGNNEQFF; CDR3 DNA: TGCAGTGCAGAAAGCGGGAGGGGAAACAATGAGCAGTTCTTC
J gene: TRBJ1-1; V gene: TRBV6-1; clone size: NA; CDR3 length: 13; D gene: TRBD1; CDR3 protein: CASRRQGNTEAFF; CDR3 DNA: TGTGCCAGCAGACGACAGGGCAATACTGAAGCTTTCTTT
J gene: TRBJ1-6; V gene: TRBV7-2; clone size: NA; CDR3 length: 16; D gene: NA; CDR3 protein: CASRPPKTADNSPLHF; CDR3 DNA: TGTGCCAGCAGGCCGCCGAAAACAGCGGATAATTCACCCCTCCACTTT
J gene: TRBJ2-7; V gene: TRBV12-3/TRBV12-4; clone size: once; CDR3 length: 13; D gene: NA; CDR3 protein: CASSRGTAYEQYF; CDR3 DNA: TGTGCCAGCAGTCGGGGGACAGCCTACGAGCAGTACTTC
J gene: TRBJ2-2; V gene: TRBV27; clone size: NA; CDR3 length: 13; D gene: NA; CDR3 protein: CASSPRDTGELFF; CDR3 DNA: TGTGCCAGCAGTCCGCGGGACACCGGGGAGCTGTTTTTT
J gene: TRBJ2-5; V gene: TRBV24-1; clone size: few; CDR3 length: 14; D gene: NA; CDR3 protein: CATSPQGGRETQYF; CDR3 DNA: TGTGCCACCAGCCCCCAGGGGGGACGAGAGACCCAGTACTTC
J gene: TRBJ2-4; V gene: TRBV6-2/TRBV6-3; clone size: NA; CDR3 length: 15; D gene: TRBD2; CDR3 protein: CASSSGGAGGNIQYF; CDR3 DNA: TGTGCCAGCAGTTCCGGGGGGGCCGGTGGAAACATTCAGTACTTC
J gene: TRBJ1-2; V gene: TRBV20-1; clone size: NA; CDR3 length: 15; D gene: NA; CDR3 protein: CSARDWGRGDYGYTF; CDR3 DNA: TGCAGTGCTAGAGATTGGGGCAGGGGAGACTATGGCTACACCTTC
J gene: TRBJ1-5; V gene: TRBV30; clone size: NA; CDR3 length: 15; D gene: NA; CDR3 protein: CAWSVKGWSNQPQHF; CDR3 DNA: TGTGCCTGGAGTGTAAAGGGTTGGAGCAATCAGCCCCAGCATTTT
J gene: TRBJ2-3; V gene: TRBV20-1; clone size: NA; CDR3 length: 13; D gene: NA; CDR3 protein: CSARKGLSDTQYF; CDR3 DNA: TGCAGTGCTAGGAAGGGACTTTCAGATACGCAGTATTTT
J gene: TRBJ2-7; V gene: TRBV2; clone size: medium-sized; CDR3 length: 12; D gene: NA; CDR3 protein: CASSDDGYEQYF; CDR3 DNA: TGTGCCAGCAGTGATGACGGATACGAGCAGTACTTC
J gene: TRBJ1-2; V gene: TRBV7-9; clone size: NA; CDR3 length: 16; D gene: NA; CDR3 protein: CASSSLRQPYGIGYTF; CDR3 DNA: TGTGCCAGCAGCTCTTTAAGACAGCCCTACGGGATTGGCTACACCTTC
J gene: TRBJ2-2; V gene: TRBV15; clone size: NA; CDR3 length: 16; D gene: TRBD2; CDR3 protein: CATSREGAGVTGELFF; CDR3 DNA: TGTGCCACCAGCAGAGAGGGAGCGGGAGTGACCGGGGAGCTGTTTTTT
J gene: TRBJ1-2; V gene: TRBV6-1; clone size: few; CDR3 length: 17; D gene: TRBD1; CDR3 protein: CASSEPNFWTGAYGYTF; CDR3 DNA: TGTGCCAGCAGTGAACCCAACTTTTGGACAGGGGCCTATGGCTACACCTTC
J gene: TRBJ2-7; V gene: TRBV10-1; clone size: NA; CDR3 length: 15; D gene: NA; CDR3 protein: CASSAGGPSSYEQYF; CDR3 DNA: TGCGCCAGCTCCGCCGGGGGGCCTAGCTCCTACGAGCAGTACTTC
J gene: TRBJ1-5; V gene: TRBV6-5; clone size: few; CDR3 length: 10; D gene: NA; CDR3 protein: CASGYQPQHF; CDR3 DNA: TGTGCCAGCGGTTATCAGCCCCAGCATTTT
J gene: TRBJ1-1; V gene: TRBV6-5; clone size: NA; CDR3 length: 12; D gene: NA; CDR3 protein: CASSYRNTEAFF; CDR3 DNA: TGTGCCAGCAGTTACCGGAACACTGAAGCTTTCTTT
J gene: TRBJ2-5; V gene: TRBV6-1; clone size: few; CDR3 length: 17; D gene: NA; CDR3 protein: CASSPPRGKGTQETQYF; CDR3 DNA: TGTGCCAGCAGTCCTCCCAGGGGAAAAGGGACCCAAGAGACCCAGTACTTC
J gene: TRBJ1-1; V gene: TRBV6-5; clone size: few; CDR3 length: 14; D gene: NA; CDR3 protein: CASSYSPMNTEAFF; CDR3 DNA: TGTGCCAGCAGTTACTCCCCTATGAACACTGAAGCTTTCTTT
J gene: TRBJ2-7; V gene: TRBV6-2/TRBV6-3; clone size: NA; CDR3 length: 13; D gene: NA; CDR3 protein: CASTPGGAREQYF; CDR3 DNA: TGTGCCAGCACCCCAGGGGGGGCGAGGGAACAGTACTTC
J gene: TRBJ1-1; V gene: TRBV9; clone size: NA; CDR3 length: 14; D gene: NA; CDR3 protein: CASSVEEGGTEAFF; CDR3 DNA: TGTGCCAGCAGCGTAGAAGAGGGTGGGACTGAAGCTTTCTTT
J gene: TRBJ2-7; V gene: TRBV7-2; clone size: NA; CDR3 length: 15; D gene: NA; CDR3 protein: CASSLWTGQVYEQYF; CDR3 DNA: TGTGCCAGCAGCTTATGGACGGGGCAGGTCTACGAGCAGTACTTC
J gene: TRBJ2-7; V gene: TRBV11-3; clone size: few; CDR3 length: 14; D gene: NA; CDR3 protein: CASSSPSGVYEQYF; CDR3 DNA: TGTGCCAGCAGCTCCCCAAGCGGAGTTTACGAGCAGTACTTC